This T cell receptor (beta chain) was sequenced during a study of T cell repertoires in cytomegalovirus infection. Study context: Public TCR beta signature analysis indicated the presence of both CMV infection and matching HLA type.

This clonotype was counted at least ten times. No antigen is known for it. The CDR3 extends over 13 amino acids. Trimming took 1 base from V and 3 from J, leaving 7 bases between them. Germline assignment: CDR1 SEHNR and CDR2 FQNEAQ (reference sequence). TCRdb re-called the reads with MiXCR, one entry per CDR3 protein. Among 200,000 to 250,000 distinct CDR3 sequences listed, roughly 23% were seen once. Study-level results: Ex vivo responses were dominated by HLA-C-restricted CMV-specific TCR beta clonotypes.

The clonotype was recovered from a human donor in good health (CMV status not recorded). Some clones in this sample may be carry-over from other donors' samples. Sequencing was carried out using CD8+ T cells from PBMCs. The chain joins TRBV7-9 to TRBJ2-7; D gene unclear. This CDR3 is CASSLGPLYEQYF. The CDR3 DNA reads TGTGCCAGCAGCTTAGGCCCGCTCTACGAGCAGTACTTC.